A single sample gave rise to the 3 T cell receptor beta chains below, sequenced in a study of CD8+ T cells in alopecia areata. Using CD4, CD8alpha, NKG2D, NKG2ACE and other markers, pooled cutaneous lymph node cells were sorted. RNA was extracted and reverse transcribed into cDNA as the sequencing template. Clones were read by immunoSEQ multiplex PCR, and TCRdb kept only the in-frame ones, dropping some. This sample carries 290,000 or so clones, none of them present only once. The material sequenced was CD4+ T cells sorted from a lymph node. These receptors were obtained from a C3H/HeJ mouse with alopecia areata. Strain haplotype at MHC: H2-k.

A few counts support this clone. Gene names and germline refer to mouse. The missing CDR3 end, 4 residues past where the read stops, is filled in from the germline J gene. The chain has TRBV5 and TRBJ2-2; 9 bases map to TRBD1. Germline assignment: CDR1 LGHNA and CDR2 YNLKQL (reference sequence). V shed 3 bases, J shed 2 bases, and the junction held 1 base outside the gene matches. The CDR3 spans 15 residues. CDR3 DNA, as far as it was read: TGTGCCAGCAGCCACGACAGGGGGAACACCGGG. It yields the protein CASSHDRGNTG. Given in full, the CDR3 is CASSHDRGNTGQLYF.

Points on this clone: Gene names are mouse gene names. Read data end 4 residues before the CDR3 end; the end is taken from the germline J gene. Other DNA sequences of this sample code for an identical CDR3. J is TRBJ2-1 and V is TRBV5; D may be TRBD1 (7 bases). Trimming removed 0 bases from V and 3 bases from J, with 9 bases in between. The CDR3 loop spans 15 amino acids. Germline CDR1 reads LGHNA; CDR2 reads YNLKQL (reference sequence). CDR3 bases read: TGTGCCAGCAGCCAAGAAGGGGGCTTCTATGCT. Protein product: CASSQEGGFYA. In full, the CDR3 reads CASSQEGGFYAEQFF.

This clone was counted a few times. The gene names here belong to mouse. The read ends 4 residues early relative to the CDR3; the germline J gene fills the gap. This CDR3 is also generated by other DNA sequences in the sample. The genes are TRBV5 and TRBJ2-3; D not certain. The V and J ends lost 0 bases and 0 bases respectively, with 4 bases between them. Per the germline V gene, CDR1 is LGHNA and CDR2 is YNLKQL (reference sequence). The CDR3 length is 14 residues. The CDR3 loop is CASSQDSSAETLYF. Partial CDR3 DNA: TGTGCCAGCAGCCAAGACTCTAGTGCAGAA.